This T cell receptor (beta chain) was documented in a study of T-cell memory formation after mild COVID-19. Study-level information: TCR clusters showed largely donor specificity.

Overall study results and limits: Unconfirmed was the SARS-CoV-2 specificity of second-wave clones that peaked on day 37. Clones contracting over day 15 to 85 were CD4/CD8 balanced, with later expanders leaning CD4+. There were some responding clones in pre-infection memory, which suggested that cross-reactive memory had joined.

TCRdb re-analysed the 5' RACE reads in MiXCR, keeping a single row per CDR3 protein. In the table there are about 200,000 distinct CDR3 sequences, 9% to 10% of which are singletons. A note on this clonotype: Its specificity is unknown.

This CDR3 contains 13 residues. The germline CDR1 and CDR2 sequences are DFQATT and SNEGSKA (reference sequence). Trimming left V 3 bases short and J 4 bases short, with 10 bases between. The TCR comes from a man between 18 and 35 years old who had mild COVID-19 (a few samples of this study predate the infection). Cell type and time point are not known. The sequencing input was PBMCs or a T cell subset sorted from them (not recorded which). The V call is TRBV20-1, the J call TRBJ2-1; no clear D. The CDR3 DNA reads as TGCAGTGCTAGTTTAGCCACTTACAATGAGCAGTTCTTC. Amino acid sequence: CSASLATYNEQFF.